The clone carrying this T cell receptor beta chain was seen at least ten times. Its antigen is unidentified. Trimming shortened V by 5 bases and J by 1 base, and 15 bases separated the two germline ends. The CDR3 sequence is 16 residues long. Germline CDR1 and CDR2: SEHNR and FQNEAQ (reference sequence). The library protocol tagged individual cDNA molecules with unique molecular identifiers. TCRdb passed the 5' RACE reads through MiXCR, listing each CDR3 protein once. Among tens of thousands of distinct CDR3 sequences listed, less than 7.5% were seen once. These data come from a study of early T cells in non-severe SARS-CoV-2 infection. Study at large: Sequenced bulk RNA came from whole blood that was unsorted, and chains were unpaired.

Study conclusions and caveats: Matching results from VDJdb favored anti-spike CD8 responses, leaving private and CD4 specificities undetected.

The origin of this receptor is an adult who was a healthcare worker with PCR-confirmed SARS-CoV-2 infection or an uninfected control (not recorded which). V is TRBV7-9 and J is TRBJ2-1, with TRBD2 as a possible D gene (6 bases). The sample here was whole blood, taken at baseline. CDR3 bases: TGTGCCAGCAGCGGTCCTAGCGCCACGTCCTACAATGAGCAGTTCTTC. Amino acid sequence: CASSGPSATSYNEQFF. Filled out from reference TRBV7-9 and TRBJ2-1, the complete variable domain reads DTGVSQNPRHKITKRGQNVTFRCDPISEHNRLYWYRQTLGQGPEFLTYFQNEAQLEKSRLLSDRFSAERPKGSFSTLEIQRTEQGDSAMYLCASSGPSATSYNEQFFGPGTRLTVL.